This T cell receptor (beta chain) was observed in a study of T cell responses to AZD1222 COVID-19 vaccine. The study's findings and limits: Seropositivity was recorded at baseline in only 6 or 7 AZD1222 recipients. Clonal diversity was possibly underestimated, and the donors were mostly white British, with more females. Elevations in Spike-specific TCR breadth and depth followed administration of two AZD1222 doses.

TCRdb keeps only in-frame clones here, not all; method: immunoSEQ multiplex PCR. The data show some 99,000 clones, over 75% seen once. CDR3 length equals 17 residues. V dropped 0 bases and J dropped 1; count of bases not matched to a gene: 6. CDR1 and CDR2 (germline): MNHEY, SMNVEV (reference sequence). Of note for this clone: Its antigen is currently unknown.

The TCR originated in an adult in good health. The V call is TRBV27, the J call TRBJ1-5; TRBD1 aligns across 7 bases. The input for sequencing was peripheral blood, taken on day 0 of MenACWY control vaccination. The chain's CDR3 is CASSLSSDRVSNQPQHF. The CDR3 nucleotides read TGTGCCAGCAGTTTATCGAGCGACAGGGTAAGCAATCAGCCCCAGCATTTT.